What follows are 18 T cell receptor beta chains derived from one specimen sequenced in a study of T cell repertoires in cytomegalovirus infection. Their target antigens are unknown. MiXCR, run by TCRdb on the reads, gives a single entry per CDR3 protein. The data contain roughly 990,000 distinct CDR3 sequences, approximately 31% of them singletons. The material sequenced was cultured CD8+ T cells from PBMCs, taken from culture after CMV antigen stimulation. The receptors were gathered from a human donor in good health (CMV status not recorded). Some clones in this sample may be carry-over from other donors' samples.

For this clonotype: A read error may explain this, as a much larger clone is one base away. V is TRBV6-1 and J is TRBJ1-5; 7 positions match TRBD1. The junction had 13 bases not matched to a gene; V was cut back by 7 bases and J by 4 bases. This CDR3 comprises 16 residues. Germline CDR1 and CDR2: MNHNS and SASEGT. The CDR3 protein is CASIAPAGTANQPQHF. The CDR3 DNA reads as TGTGCCAGCATTGCTCCAGCCGGGACAGCTAATCAGCCCCAGCATTTT.

Concerning this clonotype itself: This may arise from a read error, as a much more abundant clone is one base away. The rearrangement uses TRBV7-2 and TRBJ1-5; D not resolved. Trimming took 1 base from V and 2 from J, leaving 15 bases between them. The CDR3 length is 17 residues. Looked up from germline, CDR1 is SGHTA and CDR2 is FQGNSA. In nucleotides, the CDR3 is TGTACCAGCAGCTTAGAGGGAATAAACTGGGGCAATCAGCCCCAGCATTTT. Translation: CTSSLEGINWGNQPQHF. Drawing the rest from reference TRBV7-2 and TRBJ1-5, the complete variable domain is GAGVSQSPSNKVTEKGKDVELRCDPISGHTALYWYRQSLGQGLEFLIYFQGNSAPDKSGLPSDRFSAERTGGSVSTLTIQRTQQEDSAVYLCTSSLEGINWGNQPQHFGDGTRLSIL.

The J gene is TRBJ2-2, the V gene TRBV29-1, with D possibly being TRBD1 (6 bases). CDR3 length equals 13 residues. Germline lookup yields CDR1 SQVTM and CDR2 ANQGSEA. Trimming shortened V by 7 bases and J by 2 bases, and 11 bases separated the two germline ends. The CDR3 bases are TGCAGCGCCCCCAGGGGTAACACCGGGGAGCTGTTTTTT. Translation gives CSAPRGNTGELFF.

The rearrangement uses TRBV7-6 and TRBJ2-7; 10 nucleotides align to TRBD2. The junction had 7 bases not matched to a gene; V was cut back by 5 bases and J by 3 bases. The CDR3 is made up of 15 amino acids. Germline lookup yields CDR1 SGHVS and CDR2 FNYEAQ. CDR3 bases: TGTGCCAGCAGCACGGGGGAGCGGGGGGGCTACGAGCAGTACTTC. Protein product: CASSTGERGGYEQYF.

This clonotype was observed many times. This chain connects TRBV7-2 to TRBJ2-3, with TRBD2 matching over 8 bases. Per the germline V gene, CDR1 is SGHTA and CDR2 is FQGNSA. The CDR3 loop spans 16 amino acids. Germline trimming cut 1 base from V and 1 base from J; bases unmatched to any gene: 4. Written as DNA, the CDR3 is TGTGCCAGCAGCTTAGATATCGGGAGGGGCACAGATACGCAGTATTTT. It yields the protein CASSLDIGRGTDTQYF.

This clonotype was seen a few times. The genes are TRBV5-6 and TRBJ2-1, with 7 bases aligning to TRBD1. Germline CDR1 is SGHDT and CDR2 is YYEEEE. V was clipped by 6 bases and J by 3 bases; unmatched bases: 15. The CDR3 is 17 amino acids. The CDR3 is CASTTTPSGQNYNEQFF. CDR3 nucleotides: TGTGCCAGCACGACTACGCCCTCGGGACAGAACTACAATGAGCAGTTCTTC.

This clonotype was observed a handful of times. The chain uses TRBV19 and TRBJ1-5, with D unclear. CDR1 and CDR2 (germline): LNHDA, SQIVND (reference sequence). V lost 4 bases and J lost 4, with 8 bases in between. The CDR3 loop spans 13 amino acids. CDR3 nucleotides: TGTGCCAGTAGTAACGGCGGGAATCAGCCCCAGCATTTT. It specifies CASSNGGNQPQHF.

DNA of the CDR3: TGTGCCAGCAAGGTACGGGACAGAAGCGAAAAACTGTTTTTT. It yields the protein CASKVRDRSEKLFF. V and J are TRBV2 and TRBJ1-4, with 7 nucleotides matching TRBD1. Germline loops: CDR1 SNHLY, CDR2 FYNNEI. The CDR3 runs to 14 residues. The V gene end was trimmed by 7 bases and the J gene end by 8 bases; junction bases not matched to a gene: 10.

In its sample, this clonotype was seen a few times. The chain joins TRBV12-3 or TRBV12-4 to TRBJ1-1, with a tentative D call TRBD1 (5 bases). V dropped 4 bases and J dropped 1 base, with 13 bases sitting between them. CDR3 length: 15 residues. This CDR3 reads CASSSQVGGNTEAFF. The CDR3 nucleotides read TGTGCCAGCAGTTCCCAGGTTGGGGGGAACACTGAAGCTTTCTTT.

This chain uses TRBV4-3 with TRBJ2-2; tentatively, D is TRBD2 (6 bases). Germline loops: CDR1 LGHNA, CDR2 YSLEER. V lost 5 bases to trimming and J lost 8 bases, with 15 bases between them. This CDR3 contains 14 residues. The CDR3 DNA is TGCGCCAGCAGCTATCTTGGGGGGTCTGGGGAGCTGTTTTTT. The encoded protein is CASSYLGGSGELFF.

The chain uses TRBV2 and TRBJ2-3, with D perhaps assigned TRBD1 or TRBD2 (5 bases each). Germline loops: CDR1 SNHLY, CDR2 FYNNEI. V lost 2 bases and J 4 bases, leaving 16 bases between the germline ends. This CDR3 is 16 amino acids long. The CDR3 region is CASSETAEGRADTQYF. The CDR3 DNA reads as TGTGCCAGCAGTGAAACGGCAGAGGGACGGGCAGATACGCAGTATTTT.

As concerns this clonotype: An end of the junction differs from the germline gene, which may be a read error. The rearrangement joins TRBV7-6 to TRBJ1-1; 10 bases map to TRBD1. The CDR3 runs 15 residues. The germline CDR1 and CDR2 sequences are SGHVS and FNYEAQ. The chain's CDR3 is CANSRWTGGIGEAFF. For the CDR3, the DNA is TGTGCCAACAGCCGTTGGACAGGGGGGATCGGTGAAGCTTTCTTT.

J is TRBJ1-3 and V is TRBV7-6, with D possibly TRBD1 on 6 matching bases. The CDR3 spans 17 residues. Germline CDR1 reads SGHVS; CDR2 reads FNYEAQ. V was pared by 2 bases and J by 3 bases, with 17 bases between. The CDR3 nucleotides read TGTGCCAGCAGCTTAAGTTCGCCAGGGGCGGGTGGAAACACCATATATTTT. This encodes CASSLSSPGAGGNTIYF.

This clonotype was counted once. A much larger clone differs from this one at a single base, so this may be a read error. This chain joins TRBV11-2 and TRBJ2-1, with 8 bases aligning to TRBD2. The CDR3 contains 14 residues. The ends lost 0 bases at V and 5 bases at J; junction bases unmatched: 0. CDR1 and CDR2 from the germline V gene are SGHAT and FQNNGV. The chain's CDR3 is CASSLEAGDNEQFF. CDR3 DNA sequence: TGTGCCAGCAGCTTAGAAGCGGGGGACAATGAGCAGTTCTTC.

This clonotype has only one observation. The V call is TRBV6-5, the J call TRBJ1-2; tentatively, D is TRBD1 (5 bases). Germline V gives CDR1 MNHEY, CDR2 SVGAGI. The CDR3 length is 14 residues. V was clipped by 2 bases and J by 2 bases, with 9 bases between them. CDR3: CASSYDRRNYGYTF. CDR3 coding DNA: TGTGCCAGCAGTTACGACAGAAGGAACTATGGCTACACCTTC.

This clonotype appeared a few times. The rearrangement joins TRBV9 to TRBJ2-1; D is perhaps TRBD1 (5 bases). This CDR3 spans 16 amino acids. Trimming removed 3 bases from V and 5 bases from J, with 18 bases in between. Germline values: CDR1 SGDLS, CDR2 YYNGEE. The CDR3: CASSDYTQKGDNEQFF. The CDR3 nucleotides read TGTGCCAGCAGCGACTACACGCAAAAAGGGGACAATGAGCAGTTCTTC.

The sample holds many counts of this clonotype. The rearrangement uses TRBV7-2 and TRBJ1-1, with 8 nucleotides matching TRBD1. This CDR3 comprises 16 residues. The germline gives CDR1 SGHTA, CDR2 FQGNSA. Trimming took 1 base from V and 10 from J; bases not matched to a gene: 14. The CDR3 DNA sequence: TGTGCCAGCAGCTTAGATGAGCAGGGGGCCTTTCTTGTAGCTTTCTTT. Translating gives CASSLDEQGAFLVAFF.

The chain joins TRBV6-5 to TRBJ1-1; D possibly corresponds to TRBD1 (6 bases). The CDR3 consists of 15 residues. Germline-derived CDR1 and CDR2 are MNHEY and SVGAGI. V was clipped by 10 bases and J by 1 base, with 19 bases between them. CDR3 sequence: CATKHPGEKNTEAFF. CDR3 nucleotides: TGTGCCACCAAACATCCAGGGGAGAAGAACACTGAAGCTTTCTTT.